The 10 T cell receptor beta chains presented below share a single source sample, sequenced in a study of blood T cell repertoires in COVID-19. TCRdb's copy holds only in-frame clones and misses some; the assay was immunoSEQ multiplex PCR. The sample contains more than 400,000 clones, 80% to 95% of which appear only once. Sequencing was done on a sample of PBMCs or T cells enriched from blood (not recorded which). These receptors originate from a man younger than 35 who had recovered from COVID-19.

The chain links TRBV5-1 to TRBJ1-2; 8 bases fit TRBD1. The germline gives CDR1 SGHRS, CDR2 YFSETQ. Germline trimming cut 4 bases from V and 6 bases from J; bases unmatched to any gene: 5. This CDR3 has 13 amino acids. CDR3 nucleotides: TGCGCCAGCAGCCCACAGGGGGGGGATGGCTACACCTTC. Translating it yields CASSPQGGDGYTF.

The J gene is TRBJ2-1, the V gene TRBV4-1; the match to TRBD2 covers 10 bases. The V segment lost 1 base and the J segment 4 bases; nucleotides outside the gene matches: 7. In germline, CDR1 is MGHRA, CDR2 YSYEKL. The CDR3 spans 17 residues. CDR3 sequence (DNA): TGCGCCAGCAGCCAAGTTATTAGCGGGGGGTCTTACAATGAGCAGTTCTTC. Encoded protein: CASSQVISGGSYNEQFF.

This sequence joins TRBV18 and TRBJ1-5; tentatively, D is TRBD1 (5 bases). Trimming removed 2 bases from V and 6 bases from J, with 11 bases in between. This CDR3 region has 14 residues. Germline-derived CDR1 and CDR2 are KGHSH and LQKENI. CDR3 amino acids: CASSPTGGTQPQHF. The CDR3 DNA is TGTGCCAGCTCACCAACGGGGGGGACTCAGCCCCAGCATTTT.

The V call is TRBV11-3, the J call TRBJ1-2; 8 bases align to TRBD1. V lost 2 bases and J lost 3; bases outside the gene matches: 5. Per germline, CDR1 SGHNT and CDR2 YENEEA. The CDR3 extends over 15 amino acids. Here the CDR3 reads CASSLQGASDYGYTF. In DNA form, the CDR3 reads TGTGCCAGCAGCTTACAGGGGGCGAGTGACTATGGCTACACCTTC.

The V and J genes are TRBV5-1 and TRBJ2-7; TRBD1 matches at 7 bases. From germline, CDR1 is SGHRS and CDR2 YFSETQ. The CDR3 has 15 amino acids. V shed 4 bases, J shed 0 bases, and the junction held 7 bases outside the gene matches. The CDR3 loop is CASSHGDSRSYEQYF. In nucleotides, the CDR3 is TGCGCCAGCAGCCATGGGGACAGCCGCTCCTACGAGCAGTACTTC. The variable domain in full, completed from reference TRBV5-1 and TRBJ2-7, reads KAGVTQTPRYLIKTRGQQVTLSCSPISGHRSVSWYQQTPGQGLQFLFEYFSETQRNKGNFPGRFSGRQFSNSRSEMNVSTLELGDSALYLCASSHGDSRSYEQYFGPGTRLTVT.

This clone came up once. The chain combines TRBV12-5 with TRBJ2-1; 8 bases are shared with TRBD2. The CDR3 spans 12 residues. Germline CDR1 reads LGHNT; CDR2 reads FRNRAP. Unmatched junction bases numbered 10, after V lost 5 bases and J lost 16 bases. The DNA of the CDR3 is TGTGCTAGTGGTATGAGGGGGACTAGGCAATTCTTC. This codes for CASGMRGTRQFF.

The V and J genes are TRBV5-1 and TRBJ2-1; 10 nucleotides align to TRBD2. Germline CDR1 SGHRS, CDR2 YFSETQ. The V gene end was trimmed by 0 bases and the J gene end by 6 bases; junction bases not matched to a gene: 12. The CDR3 sequence is 18 residues long. For the CDR3, the DNA is TGCGCCAGCAGCTTGGCCGGGACTAGCGTAAGAAAAGGCAATGAGCAGTTCTTC. As protein: CASSLAGTSVRKGNEQFF.

This clone occurred once. The chain recombines TRBV7-9 with TRBJ1-2, with D tentatively TRBD1 (5 bases). From germline, CDR1 is SEHNR and CDR2 FQNEAQ (reference sequence). Trimming pared 6 bases from V and 3 bases from J, leaving 23 bases between. The CDR3 covers 17 residues. CDR3 region: CASRRATQVPGYYGYTF. The DNA for the CDR3 is TGTGCCAGCAGACGAGCAACACAGGTCCCAGGTTACTATGGCTACACCTTC.

The rearrangement joins TRBV27 to TRBJ1-2; TRBD1 aligns across 8 bases. Per the germline V gene, CDR1 is MNHEY and CDR2 is SMNVEV (reference sequence). The CDR3 spans 12 residues. Germline trimming cut 3 bases from V and 8 bases from J; bases unmatched to any gene: 2. This CDR3 is CASSFTGGGYTF. The CDR3 DNA sequence: TGTGCCAGCAGTTTCACAGGGGGAGGCTACACCTTC.

CDR3 bases: TGTGCCAGCAGCGTAGCGGGAGGGCCTTCCGGGGAGCTGTTTTTT. This gives the protein CASSVAGGPSGELFF. The rearrangement uses TRBV9 and TRBJ2-2, with 8 positions matching TRBD2. This CDR3 has 15 amino acids. Germline values: CDR1 SGDLS, CDR2 YYNGEE. Trimming took 0 bases from V and 6 from J; bases not matched to a gene: 4. Full variable domain (missing parts from reference TRBV9 and TRBJ2-2): DSGVTQTPKHLITATGQRVTLRCSPRSGDLSVYWYQQSLDQGLQFLIQYYNGEERAKGNILERFSAQQFPDLHSELNLSSLELGDSALYFCASSVAGGPSGELFFGEGSRLTVL.